The clone carrying this T cell receptor (beta chain) was seen at least ten times. All patients reached thyroid surgery having received no treatment beforehand. TCRdb recomputed clones from the PCR reads via MiXCR. Of over 20,000 clones in the sample, 15% to 20% are singletons; the top ten hold about 9.4%. These data are taken from a study of metastatic and nonmetastatic thyroid tumors. Whole-study context: Both malignant and benign thyroid patients supplied peripheral blood and tumor or nodule tissue samples, across which the repertoires of these patients were then compared.

CDR3 size: 16 residues. Losses at the gene ends were 6 bases for V and 3 bases for J; bases not matched to a gene: 10. Germline V gene sequence: CDR1 MDHEN, CDR2 SYDVKM. The sequence derives from a female donor with papillary thyroid cancer or a benign thyroid nodule (not recorded which). Some clones in this sample may be carry-over from other donors' samples. This chain joins TRBV28 and TRBJ2-2; 7 bases match TRBD2. The sequenced material came from tumor tissue. The CDR3 loop reads CASRETGTIYTGELFF. The CDR3 DNA reads as TGTGCCAGCAGAGAAACCGGGACTATTTACACCGGGGAGCTGTTTTTT.